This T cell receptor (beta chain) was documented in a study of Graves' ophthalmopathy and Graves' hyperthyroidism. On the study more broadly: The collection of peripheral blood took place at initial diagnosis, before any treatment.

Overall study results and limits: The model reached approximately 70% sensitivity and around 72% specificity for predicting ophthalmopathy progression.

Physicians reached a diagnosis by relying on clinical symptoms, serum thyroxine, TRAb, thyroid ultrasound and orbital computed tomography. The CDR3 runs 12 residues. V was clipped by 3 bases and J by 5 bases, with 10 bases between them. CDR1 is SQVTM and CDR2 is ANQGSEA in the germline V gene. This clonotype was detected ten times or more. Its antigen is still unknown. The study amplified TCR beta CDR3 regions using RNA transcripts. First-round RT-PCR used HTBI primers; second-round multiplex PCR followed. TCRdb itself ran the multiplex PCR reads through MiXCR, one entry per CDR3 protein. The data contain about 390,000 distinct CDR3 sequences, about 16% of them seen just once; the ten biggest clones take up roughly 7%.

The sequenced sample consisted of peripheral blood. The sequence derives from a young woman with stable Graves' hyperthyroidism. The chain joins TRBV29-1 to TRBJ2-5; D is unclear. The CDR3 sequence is CSVDIRAETQYF. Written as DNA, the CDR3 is TGCAGCGTTGACATCCGGGCGGAGACCCAGTACTTC.